This T cell receptor (beta chain) derives from a study of cytomegalovirus exposure and HLA in healthy donors. Researchers ran the PCR with 60 Vbeta and 13 Jbeta primers. Using immunoSEQ multiplex PCR, the repertoire was profiled, and TCRdb retains in-frame clones only, with some absent. This table has around 150,000 clones, approximately 80% appearing once. Losses at the gene ends were 4 bases for V and 5 bases for J; bases not matched to a gene: 4. Germline loops: CDR1 MNHEY, CDR2 SVGAGI. CDR3 size: 14 residues. Material for sequencing was PBMCs. V gene TRBV6-5 combines with J gene TRBJ2-7; 11 bases map to TRBD1. The TCR comes from a woman in her thirties or forties in good health and CMV-seronegative. Here the CDR3 DNA reads TGTGCCAGCAGTTTGGGACAGGGGGACGACGAGCAGTACTTC. It yields the protein CASSLGQGDDEQYF.